This T cell receptor (beta chain) was sequenced for a study of blood T cell repertoires in COVID-19. The CDR3 loop spans 15 amino acids. V shed 5 bases, J shed 2 bases, and the junction held 7 bases outside the gene matches. Germline V gene lookup returns CDR1 PRHDT and CDR2 FYEKMQ (reference sequence). Method: immunoSEQ multiplex PCR; TCRdb's copy keeps in-frame clones and lacks some. The sample holds 40,000 to 50,000 clones, 80% to 90% seen once. Input material: peripheral blood. The TCR sequence derives from a human donor in a cohort sampled during active COVID-19. The donor label of this sample is uncertain. The V call is TRBV13, the J call TRBJ2-3; 7 nucleotides agree with TRBD2. CDR3 nucleotide sequence: TGTGCCAGCAGCCGTGACGGGGGGTTCACAGATACGCAGTATTTT. Protein: CASSRDGGFTDTQYF.